Described below is a single TCR beta chain sequence and its context. This sample was taken from a study of shared clonotypes between healthy human individuals. Profiling relied on immunoSEQ multiplex PCR, and the TCRdb table lists in-frame clones only, not all of them. The table has about 2 million clones, 85% to 95% seen once; the top ten hold more than 0.95%. Terminally differentiated effector memory CD45RA+ cells were excluded from the naive CD8 cells, which were CD45RO-negative and positively selected for CCR7. This CDR3 comprises 15 residues. V gave up 3 bases and J gave up 6 bases; unmatched junction bases: 12. Germline V gene sequence: CDR1 SGHTS, CDR2 YDEGEE.

V gene TRBV5-8 combines with J gene TRBJ2-7; TRBD1 matches at 7 bases. Sequenced material: naive CD8+ T cells sorted from blood. The sequence was obtained from a man in his late teens or twenties in good health. The CDR3 sequence: CASSWQTGSPSEQYF. The CDR3 DNA is TGTGCCAGCAGCTGGCAGACAGGGTCCCCAAGCGAGCAGTACTTC.